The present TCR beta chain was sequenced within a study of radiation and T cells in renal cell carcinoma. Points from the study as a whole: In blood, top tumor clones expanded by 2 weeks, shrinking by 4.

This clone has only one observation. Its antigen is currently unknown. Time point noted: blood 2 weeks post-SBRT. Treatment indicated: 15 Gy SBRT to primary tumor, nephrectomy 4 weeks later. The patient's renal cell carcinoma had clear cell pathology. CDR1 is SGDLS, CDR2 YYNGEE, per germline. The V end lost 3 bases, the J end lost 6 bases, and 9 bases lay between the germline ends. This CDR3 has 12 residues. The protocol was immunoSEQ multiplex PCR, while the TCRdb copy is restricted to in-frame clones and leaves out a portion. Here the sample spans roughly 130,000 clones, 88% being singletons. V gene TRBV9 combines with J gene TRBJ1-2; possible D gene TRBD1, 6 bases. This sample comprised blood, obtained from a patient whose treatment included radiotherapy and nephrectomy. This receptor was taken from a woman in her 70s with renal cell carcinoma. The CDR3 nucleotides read TGTGCCAGCAGCGACAGGGCGGATGGCTACACCTTC. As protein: CASSDRADGYTF.